A single T cell receptor beta chain is shown here with its context. The target of this receptor is not known. There are no base qualities to consult, and no much larger clone falls within one base. Each collaborating institution followed its own protocols to collect whole blood in K2EDTA tubes. For TCRbeta analysis, collaborator samples were shipped as frozen whole blood, as isolated PBMCs, or as DNA extracted from either sample type. The data derive from a study of blood T cell repertoires in COVID-19 (dated by TCRdb to the early 2020s). Turning to the overall study: Samples from collaborators originated in the United States, Italy and Spain and spanned both the acute and convalescent phases of COVID-19. The prospective study material was composed of cDNA or gDNA derived from T cells, B-cell-depleted T cells, or PBMCs. The dataset comprised deeply sampled blood TCRbeta repertoires from subjects exposed to, actively infected with, or recovered from COVID-19. The repertoires were made available in a free public database intended to serve as a resource for research on the immune response to SARS-CoV-2. Samples were obtained from the ongoing ImmuneRACE study (first 160 participants) and from roughly 1,300 subjects provided by 6 global collaborators. Nearly every sample came with metadata listing a de-identified subject ID, COVID-19 status, age in years and sex. Where available, HLA class I and class II types were obtained from metadata supplied by the sample provider rather than from assay-based typing. The paper as a whole reports these results and caveats: Clinical and demographic metadata were provided uncurated, with the amount varying by source and participant.

TCRbeta CDR3 regions were amplified from genomic DNA by means of the immunoSEQ Assay, a bias-controlled multiplex PCR. In the original analysis: The number of nucleated cells in each sample was estimated by amplification of reference gene primers within the assay. Sequence reads were collapsed and filtered to measure the absolute abundance of every unique TCRbeta CDR3 rearrangement. For each sample, productive Simpson clonality was calculated as the square root of Simpson's diversity index across productive rearrangements. TCRdb carries this immuneACCESS record with in-frame sequences only. Its versions omit some clonotypes, under half of them owing to an unresolved V gene in the studies checked, with the rest unexplained. D and trimming were read from the DNA, whereas the V and J calls and clone size are those reported in that table. The sample yields some 30,000 clones; roughly 84% were counted once. The ten largest clones represent 9% to 10% of the sample.

Via the germline V gene, CDR1 is SGHRS and CDR2 YFSETQ. The CDR3 sequence holds 15 residues, the cysteine and phenylalanine included. Only the CDR3 portion is preserved as DNA: 45 bases, with reading frame beginning at the first base. V is trimmed back by 2 bases and J by 2 bases, and the junction contains 2 bases that no gene match accounts for. This sequence originates from a man older than 75 with active COVID-19. The V and J segments used are TRBV5-1 and TRBJ2-5, with TRBD2 identical over 11 junction bases. Input material: peripheral blood. The CDR3 is CASSFSGGAQETQYF. The base sequence is TGCGCCAGCAGCTTTAGCGGGGGGGCTCAAGAGACCCAGTACTTC.